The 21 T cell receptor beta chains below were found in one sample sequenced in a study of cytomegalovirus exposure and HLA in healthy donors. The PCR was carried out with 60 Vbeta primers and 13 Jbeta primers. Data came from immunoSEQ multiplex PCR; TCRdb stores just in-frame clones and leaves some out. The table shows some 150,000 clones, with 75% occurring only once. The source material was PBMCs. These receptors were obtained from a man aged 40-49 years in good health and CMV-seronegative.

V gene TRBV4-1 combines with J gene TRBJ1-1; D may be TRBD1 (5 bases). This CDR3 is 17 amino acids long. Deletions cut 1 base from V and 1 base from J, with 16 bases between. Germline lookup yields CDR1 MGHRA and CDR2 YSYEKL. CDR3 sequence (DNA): TGCGCCAGCAGCCAAGGGAGGGTCGGGACCCGGAACACTGAAGCTTTCTTT. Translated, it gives CASSQGRVGTRNTEAFF.

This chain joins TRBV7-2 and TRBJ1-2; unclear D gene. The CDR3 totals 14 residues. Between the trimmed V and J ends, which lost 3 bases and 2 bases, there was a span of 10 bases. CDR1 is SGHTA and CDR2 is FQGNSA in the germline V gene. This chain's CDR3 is CASSLGVSNYGYTF. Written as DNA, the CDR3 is TGTGCCAGCAGCTTGGGAGTCTCGAACTATGGCTACACCTTC.

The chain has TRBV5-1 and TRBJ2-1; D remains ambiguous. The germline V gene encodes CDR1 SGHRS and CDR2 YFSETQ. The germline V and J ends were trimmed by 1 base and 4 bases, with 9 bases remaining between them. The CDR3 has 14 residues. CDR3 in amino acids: CASSLSGDYNEQFF. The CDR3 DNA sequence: TGCGCCAGCAGCTTGTCCGGTGATTACAATGAGCAGTTCTTC.

The CDR3 here is CASSFGTGVTYNEQFF. The CDR3 nucleotides are TGCGCCAGCAGCTTCGGGACAGGGGTAACCTACAATGAGCAGTTCTTC. This rearrangement joins TRBV5-1 to TRBJ2-1; 10 nucleotides align to TRBD1. The V and J ends lost 2 bases and 2 bases, in that order; junction bases with no gene match: 4. This CDR3 comprises 16 residues. The germline V gene has CDR1 SGHRS and CDR2 YFSETQ. The complete variable domain, with remaining parts taken from reference TRBV5-1 and TRBJ2-1, reads KAGVTQTPRYLIKTRGQQVTLSCSPISGHRSVSWYQQTPGQGLQFLFEYFSETQRNKGNFPGRFSGRQFSNSRSEMNVSTLELGDSALYLCASSFGTGVTYNEQFFGPGTRLTVL.

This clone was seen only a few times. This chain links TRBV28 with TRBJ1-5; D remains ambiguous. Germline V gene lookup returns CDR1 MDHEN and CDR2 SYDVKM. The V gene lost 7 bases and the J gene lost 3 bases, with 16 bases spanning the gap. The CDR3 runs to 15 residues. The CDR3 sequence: CASTKDTISNQPQHF. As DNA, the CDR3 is TGTGCCAGCACCAAAGACACGATCTCCAATCAGCCCCAGCATTTT.

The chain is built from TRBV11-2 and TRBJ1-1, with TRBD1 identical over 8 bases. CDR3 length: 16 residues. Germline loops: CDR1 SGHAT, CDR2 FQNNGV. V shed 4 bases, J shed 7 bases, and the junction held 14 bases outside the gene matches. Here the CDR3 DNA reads TGTGCCAGCAGCTCAAACACTAGGACAGGGACACTTGAAGCTTTCTTT. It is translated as CASSSNTRTGTLEAFF.

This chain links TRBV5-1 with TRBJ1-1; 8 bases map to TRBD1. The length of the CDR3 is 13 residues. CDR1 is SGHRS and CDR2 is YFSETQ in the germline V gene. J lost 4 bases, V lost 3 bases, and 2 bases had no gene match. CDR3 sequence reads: CASSSGQGTEAFF. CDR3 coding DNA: TGCGCCAGCAGCTCTGGACAGGGCACTGAAGCTTTCTTT.

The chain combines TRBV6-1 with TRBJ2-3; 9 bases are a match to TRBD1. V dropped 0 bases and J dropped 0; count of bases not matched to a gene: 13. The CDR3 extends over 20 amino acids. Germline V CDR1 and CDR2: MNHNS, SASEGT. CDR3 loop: CASSEALWDRVSPSTDTQYF. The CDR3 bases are TGTGCCAGCAGTGAAGCGCTTTGGGACAGGGTTTCGCCTAGCACAGATACGCAGTATTTT.

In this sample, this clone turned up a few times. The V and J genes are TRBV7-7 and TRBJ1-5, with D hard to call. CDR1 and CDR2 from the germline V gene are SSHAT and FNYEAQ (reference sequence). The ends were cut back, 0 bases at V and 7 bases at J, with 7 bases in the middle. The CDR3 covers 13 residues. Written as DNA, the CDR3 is TGTGCCAGCAGCTTAGCCGCGGGGCAGCCCCAGCATTTT. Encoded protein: CASSLAAGQPQHF. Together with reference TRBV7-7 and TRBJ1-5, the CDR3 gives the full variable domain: GAGVSQSPRYKVTKRGQDVTLRCDPISSHATLYWYQQALGQGPEFLTYFNYEAQPDKSGLPSDRFSAERPEGSISTLTIQRTEQRDSAMYRCASSLAAGQPQHFGDGTRLSIL.

The CDR3 region has the DNA TGTGCCAGCTCAACTGACAGGGTGAGTGAAGCTTTCTTT. Its translation is CASSTDRVSEAFF. The chain joins TRBV18 to TRBJ1-1; 7 bases map to TRBD1. Germline V lookup: CDR1 KGHSH, CDR2 LQKENI. This CDR3 has 13 residues. The ends lost 5 bases at V and 7 bases at J; junction bases unmatched: 7.

The DNA of the CDR3 is TGTGCCAGCAGTGAAGATGGTGACAGAGCGCGTTCAGAGACCCAGTACTTC. It yields the protein CASSEDGDRARSETQYF. This sequence joins TRBV2 and TRBJ2-5; perhaps TRBD1 as D (5 bases). CDR3 size: 17 residues. The germline V gene has CDR1 SNHLY and CDR2 FYNNEI. V was clipped by 1 base and J by 4 bases, with 19 bases between them.

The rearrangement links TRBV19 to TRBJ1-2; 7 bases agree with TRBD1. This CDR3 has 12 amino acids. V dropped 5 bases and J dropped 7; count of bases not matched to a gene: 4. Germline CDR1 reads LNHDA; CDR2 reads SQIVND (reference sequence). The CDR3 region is CASSLTGLGYTF. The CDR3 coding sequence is TGTGCCAGTAGTTTGACAGGGCTTGGCTACACCTTC.

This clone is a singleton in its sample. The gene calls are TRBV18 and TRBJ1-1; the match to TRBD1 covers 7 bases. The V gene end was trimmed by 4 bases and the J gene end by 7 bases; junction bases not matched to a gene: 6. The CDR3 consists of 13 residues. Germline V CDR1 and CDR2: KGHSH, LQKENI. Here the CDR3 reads CASSLGTDCEAFF. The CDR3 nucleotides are TGTGCCAGCTCACTTGGGACAGACTGTGAAGCTTTCTTT.

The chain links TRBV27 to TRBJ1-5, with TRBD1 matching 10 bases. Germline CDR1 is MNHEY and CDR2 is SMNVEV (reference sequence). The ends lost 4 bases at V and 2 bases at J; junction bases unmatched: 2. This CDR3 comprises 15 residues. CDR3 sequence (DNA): TGTGCCAGCAGTTCCGGGACAGGGGGCAATCAGCCCCAGCATTTT. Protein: CASSSGTGGNQPQHF.

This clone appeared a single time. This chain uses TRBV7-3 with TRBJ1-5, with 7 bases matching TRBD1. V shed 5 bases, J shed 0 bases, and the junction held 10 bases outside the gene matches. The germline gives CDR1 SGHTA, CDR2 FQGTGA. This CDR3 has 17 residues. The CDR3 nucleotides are TGTGCCAGCAGCGGAGACAGGGAACGAGATAGCAATCAGCCCCAGCATTTT. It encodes CASSGDRERDSNQPQHF.

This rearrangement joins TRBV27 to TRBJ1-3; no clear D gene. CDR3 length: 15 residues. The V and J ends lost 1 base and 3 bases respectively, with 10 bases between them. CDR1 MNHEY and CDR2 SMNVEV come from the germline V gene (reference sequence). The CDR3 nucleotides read TGTGCCAGCAGTTTATGGGGAGCAGGTGGAAACACCATATATTTT. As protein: CASSLWGAGGNTIYF.

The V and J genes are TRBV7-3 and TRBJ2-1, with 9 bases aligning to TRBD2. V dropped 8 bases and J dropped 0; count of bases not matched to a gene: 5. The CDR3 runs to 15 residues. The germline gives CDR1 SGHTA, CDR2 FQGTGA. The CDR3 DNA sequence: TGTGCCAGCGCCCAGCGGGGGGACTCCTACAATGAGCAGTTCTTC. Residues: CASAQRGDSYNEQFF. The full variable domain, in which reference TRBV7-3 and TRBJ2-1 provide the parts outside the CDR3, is GAGVSQTPSNKVTEKGKYVELRCDPISGHTALYWYRQSLGQGPEFLIYFQGTGAADDSGLPNDRFFAVRPEGSVSTLKIQRTERGDSAVYLCASAQRGDSYNEQFFGPGTRLTVL.

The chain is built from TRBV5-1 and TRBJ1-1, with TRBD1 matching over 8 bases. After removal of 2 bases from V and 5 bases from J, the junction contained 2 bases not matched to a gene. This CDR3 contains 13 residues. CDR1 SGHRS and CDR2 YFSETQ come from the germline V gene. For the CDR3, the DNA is TGCGCCAGCAGCTTACGGACAGGGACTGAAGCTTTCTTT. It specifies CASSLRTGTEAFF.

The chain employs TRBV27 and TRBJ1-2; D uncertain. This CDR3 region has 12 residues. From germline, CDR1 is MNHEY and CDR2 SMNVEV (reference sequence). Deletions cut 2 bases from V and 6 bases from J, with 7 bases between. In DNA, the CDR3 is TGTGCCAGCAGTTTAACCGGTGATGGCTACACCTTC. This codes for CASSLTGDGYTF.

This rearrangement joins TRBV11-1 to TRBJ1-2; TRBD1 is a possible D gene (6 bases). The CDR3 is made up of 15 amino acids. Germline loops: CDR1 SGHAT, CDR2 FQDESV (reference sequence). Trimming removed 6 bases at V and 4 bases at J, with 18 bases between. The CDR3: CASSPSRGPSYGYTF. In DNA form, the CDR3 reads TGTGCCAGCAGTCCCTCGCGGGGGCCCTCCTATGGCTACACCTTC.

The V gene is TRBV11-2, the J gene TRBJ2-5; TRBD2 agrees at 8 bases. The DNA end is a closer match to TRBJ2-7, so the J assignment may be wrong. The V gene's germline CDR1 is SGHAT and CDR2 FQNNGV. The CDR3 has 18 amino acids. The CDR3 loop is CASSPTSRGRGEFYEQYF. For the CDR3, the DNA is TGTGCCAGCAGCCCCACTTCCCGTGGGCGGGGGGAATTCTACGAGCAGTACTTC.